These T cell receptor beta chains were read from a single sample in a study of T cells in Graves' hyperthyroidism and ophthalmopathy. MiXCR, applied by TCRdb to the multiplex PCR reads, yields one record per CDR3 protein. The table includes hundreds of thousands of distinct CDR3 sequences, approximately 15% detected once. Material: blood. These receptors all stem from a young woman with Graves' hyperthyroidism. Each CDR3 is given with its conserved first and last residue. D genes are given only for firm matches. A row's size may be missing; if present it is once, few, many or a size class.

D gene	clone size	V gene	J gene	CDR3 DNA	CDR3 protein
TRBD2	few	TRBV10-1	TRBJ2-1	TGCGCCAGCAGTGGACCCCTACTAGCGGGAGGGCCGTACAATGAGCAGTTCTTC	CASSGPLLAGGPYNEQFF
-	few	TRBV24-1	TRBJ1-2	TGTGCCACCAGTGATTACGCGAACTATGGCTACACCTTC	CATSDYANYGYTF
-	many	TRBV20-1	TRBJ2-3	TGCAGTGCTAGAGTGAGCGGATCTAGCACAGATACGCAGTATTTT	CSARVSGSSTDTQYF
-	-	TRBV20-1	TRBJ1-6	TGCAGTGCTAGGGACCTACCAAATTCACCCCTCCACTTT	CSARDLPNSPLHF
-	-	TRBV30	TRBJ1-3	TGTGCCTGGAGTGTACCCCAGGGAGTCTCTGGAAACACCATATATTTT	CAWSVPQGVSGNTIYF
-	many	TRBV30	TRBJ1-1	TGTGCCTGGAGGGAGAACACTGAAGCTTTCTTT	CAWRENTEAFF
TRBD2	-	TRBV28	TRBJ2-6	TGTGCCACCGACGCGGGAGATGGGGCCAACGTCCTGACTTTC	CATDAGDGANVLTF
TRBD2	few	TRBV20-1	TRBJ2-3	TGCAGTGTCCCGGGACTAGCGGGGTCGAGCACAGATACGCAGTATTTT	CSVPGLAGSSTDTQYF
-	few	TRBV2	TRBJ1-2	TGTGCCATCCCTAAGGGCGCTAACTATGGCTACACCTTC	CAIPKGANYGYTF
-	once	TRBV4-3	TRBJ1-4	TGCGCCAGCAGCCAAGATACCAGCAACAATGAAAAACTGTTTTTT	CASSQDTSNNEKLFF
-	many	TRBV5-1	TRBJ1-1	TGCGCCAGCAGCTCTCTAGAGGGTAACACTGAAGCTTTCTTT	CASSSLEGNTEAFF
TRBD2	-	TRBV18	TRBJ2-5	TGTGCCAGCTCAAACCCGGGGGGTCCGGAGACCCAGTACTTC	CASSNPGGPETQYF
-	-	TRBV27	TRBJ1-2	TGTGCCAGCAGTTTATTAAAGTATCCAGGGTGGGATGGCTACACCTTC	CASSLLKYPGWDGYTF
-	-	TRBV6-1	TRBJ2-5	TGTGCCAGCAGTGACCCGGGGGCACGGGAGACCCAGTACTTC	CASSDPGARETQYF
-	-	TRBV5-1	TRBJ1-2	TGCGCCAGCAGGCCCGACGATAACTATGGCTACACCTTC	CASRPDDNYGYTF
-	few	TRBV5-5	TRBJ1-3	TGTGCCAGCAGCTTGGACTCCGGTCAGAGAAACACCATATATTTT	CASSLDSGQRNTIYF
TRBD2	-	TRBV10-3	TRBJ2-3	TGTGCCATCAGCCCGGAGTGGGGGACTAGCGGGGGTTCTAGCACAGATACGCAGTATTTT	CAISPEWGTSGGSSTDTQYF
TRBD1	many	TRBV18	TRBJ1-6	TGTGCCAGCTCACCACCGGGACAGAGTTCACCCCTCCACTTT	CASSPPGQSSPLHF
-	few	TRBV20-1	TRBJ1-2	TGCAGTGCCCGGGGGGAAGATAACTATGGCTACACCTTC	CSARGEDNYGYTF
-	few	TRBV6-5	TRBJ1-6	TGTGCCAGCAGTTACGCCAGAGACACCCCCCTCCACTTT	CASSYARDTPLHF
-	few	TRBV7-2	TRBJ2-7	TGTGCCAGCAGCTTAGCTAGTAAATCCCACGAGCAGTACTTC	CASSLASKSHEQYF
-	-	TRBV9	TRBJ1-1	TGTGCCAGCAGCGTAGACAGGGTAGGCACTGAAGCTTTCTTT	CASSVDRVGTEAFF
-	-	TRBV27	TRBJ2-4	TGTGCCAGCAGTTCCTATCGGGACATAAACATTCAGTACTTC	CASSSYRDINIQYF
-	many	TRBV7-2	TRBJ2-5	TGTGCCAGCAGATTCCTCCTCCGGGGAAACCAAGAGACCCAGTACTTC	CASRFLLRGNQETQYF
TRBD1	many	TRBV2	TRBJ2-7	TGTGCCAGCAGCGGACAGGGGAACTACGAGCAGTACTTC	CASSGQGNYEQYF
-	once	TRBV6-2/TRBV6-3	TRBJ2-3	TGTGCCAGCAGTTGGCCCAACGAGGGTACAGATACGCAGTATTTT	CASSWPNEGTDTQYF
TRBD1	many	TRBV12-3/TRBV12-4	TRBJ1-6	TGTGCCAGCAGTTTGGGGGGACAGGCCGGATCACCCCTCCACTTT	CASSLGGQAGSPLHF
TRBD2	-	TRBV12-3/TRBV12-4	TRBJ2-7	TGTGCCAGCAGCCCCGGGGGGGTCCCCTACGAGCAGTACTTC	CASSPGGVPYEQYF
TRBD2	few	TRBV7-9	TRBJ2-7	TGTGCCAGCAGCACAGCGGGGAGCTCCTACGAGCAGTACTTC	CASSTAGSSYEQYF
-	many	TRBV20-1	TRBJ1-1	TGCAGTGCTAGAGACACTTGGACGGGGAACACTGAAGCTTTCTTT	CSARDTWTGNTEAFF
-	many	TRBV2	TRBJ1-2	TGTGCCAGCAGTTTCCTGGCAGACAACTATGGCTACACCTTC	CASSFLADNYGYTF
TRBD2	many	TRBV24-1	TRBJ2-5	TGTGCCACCAGTGATTTGGGGACTAGCTTGGAGACCCAGTACTTC	CATSDLGTSLETQYF
TRBD1	many	TRBV12-3/TRBV12-4	TRBJ2-5	TGTGCCAGCAGTTTGGCAGGACAGGGACAAGAGACCCAGTACTTC	CASSLAGQGQETQYF
-	many	TRBV13	TRBJ2-2	TGTGCCACCTTCACGGGAAAGAACGGGGAGCTGTTTTTT	CATFTGKNGELFF
TRBD1	few	TRBV28	TRBJ1-3	TGTGCCATCGCCCGAACAGGGACAGTTGGCGGAAACACCATATATTTT	CAIARTGTVGGNTIYF
-	many	TRBV7-8	TRBJ2-5	TGTGCCAGCAGCTTGGGCTGGACAATGGGTGAGACCCAGTACTTC	CASSLGWTMGETQYF
-	many	TRBV2	TRBJ2-3	TGTGCCAGCAGTGAACTAACTAGCACAGATACGCAGTATTTT	CASSELTSTDTQYF
TRBD1	-	TRBV20-1	TRBJ2-7	TGCAGTGCTCCTCAGCTCCCTTTGGGACAGGGCTACGAGCAGTACTTC	CSAPQLPLGQGYEQYF
-	few	TRBV9	TRBJ1-2	TGTGCCAGCAGCGTAGTCCCAGGAGCTAACTATGGCTACACCTTC	CASSVVPGANYGYTF
-	-	TRBV15	TRBJ1-4	TGTGCCACCAGCAGAGATGTGGGACTAGGGGAAAAACTGTTTTTT	CATSRDVGLGEKLFF
TRBD2	many	TRBV28	TRBJ2-1	TGTGCCAGCAGTTTACGAACTAGCGGCTACAATGAGCAGTTCTTC	CASSLRTSGYNEQFF
TRBD1	many	TRBV11-3	TRBJ1-1	TGTGCCAGCAGCTTCGGGACAGGCCGCGCGGCTTTCTTT	CASSFGTGRAAFF
-	-	TRBV6-1	TRBJ1-5	TGTGCCAGCAGTCCAACCGGGAGGGAAGCTAATCAGCCCCAGCATTTT	CASSPTGREANQPQHF
TRBD2	-	TRBV20-1	TRBJ2-7	TGCAGTGCTCCAACCTCCGGGACTAGCGGGCTACAGCAGTACTTC	CSAPTSGTSGLQQYF
-	few	TRBV6-5	TRBJ2-7	TGTGCCAGCAGTTACCCGGATTACGAGCAGTACTTC	CASSYPDYEQYF
-	few	TRBV3-1	TRBJ2-2	TGTGCCAGCAGCCAAGTTAAGGGGTCGAACACCGGGGAGCTGTTTTTT	CASSQVKGSNTGELFF
-	-	TRBV27	TRBJ1-6	TGTGCCAGCAGTTTCGTGGGATCCTATAATTCACCCCTCCACTTT	CASSFVGSYNSPLHF
-	many	TRBV28	TRBJ2-3	TGTGCCAGCAGTGAACAGGTAGCGGATACGCAGTATTTT	CASSEQVADTQYF
TRBD1	-	TRBV12-3/TRBV12-4	TRBJ1-2	TGTGCCAGCAGGTTGTCAGGGGGCGCAAACTATGGCTACACCTTC	CASRLSGGANYGYTF
TRBD2	-	TRBV18	TRBJ2-3	TGTGCCAGCTCAGGACTAGCGAGTACCACAGATACGCAGTATTTT	CASSGLASTTDTQYF
-	many	TRBV12-3/TRBV12-4	TRBJ2-1	TGTGCCAGCAGTTTAGCTAGCAATGAGCAGTTCTTC	CASSLASNEQFF
TRBD2	-	TRBV7-2	TRBJ2-7	TGTGCCAGCAGCACGCGAAGACTAGCGGGAGGAACCTCCTACGAGCAGTACTTC	CASSTRRLAGGTSYEQYF
-	once	TRBV12-3/TRBV12-4	TRBJ1-5	TGTGCCAGCAGACATCGGGGGGCAGCTCAGCCCCAGCATTTT	CASRHRGAAQPQHF
TRBD2	-	TRBV6-5	TRBJ2-2	TGTGCCAGCAGTTACTCCGGGGGTAGCGGGGGCCTAAACACCGGGGAGCTGTTTTTT	CASSYSGGSGGLNTGELFF
TRBD1	few	TRBV6-1	TRBJ1-2	TGTGCCAGCAGCCCCGGACAGGGTAGAAATGGCTACACCTTC	CASSPGQGRNGYTF
-	few	TRBV27	TRBJ1-4	TGTGCCAGCAGGCCCGTGGGGGCGCCTAATGAAAAACTGTTTTTT	CASRPVGAPNEKLFF
-	-	TRBV4-3	TRBJ1-2	TGCGCCAGCAGCCCTAGTGGTCAAGACTATGGCTACACCTTC	CASSPSGQDYGYTF
-	few	TRBV6-1	TRBJ1-6	TGTGCCAGCAGCCAGGTTTCCTATAATTCACCCCTCCACTTT	CASSQVSYNSPLHF
TRBD2	many	TRBV27	TRBJ2-7	TGTGCCAGCAGTTTATCGAGGCTAGCGGGGAACTACGAGCAGTACTTC	CASSLSRLAGNYEQYF
-	-	TRBV5-1	TRBJ2-7	TGCGCCAGCAGCGTGGACAGCGGGCCCTGGAACGAGCAGTACTTC	CASSVDSGPWNEQYF